The T cell receptor beta chain described here comes from a study of human T cells and chemical hapten exposure. Someone pulled total RNA out of unfractionated whole blood. In the case of this clonotype: Its specificity is not known.

Individual cDNA molecules had unique molecular identifiers attached to them by the library. Original data processing: Sample-level TCR yields exhibited a median of around 90,000, with a range of about 20,000 to 690,600. TCRdb re-derived calls from the 5' RACE reads in MiXCR, one entry per CDR3 protein. The authors' filters were not applied to this entry. This sample has about 140,000 distinct CDR3 sequences; over 3.5% occur once, and the top ten carry over 1.3%. From germline, CDR1 is SGHDT and CDR2 YYEEEE. The length of the CDR3 is 14 residues. The V and J ends lost 5 bases and 5 bases respectively, with 11 bases between them. Findings and caveats of the study: TCRs at high frequency, those above 1 in 1000, did not change with DPC sensitization.

The TCR sequence derives from a female donor in good health. The gene calls are TRBV5-6 and TRBJ1-6; the D is unclear. Here the CDR3 DNA reads TGTGCCAGCAGTGGGCGGTGGAATAATTCACCCCTCCACTTT. It specifies CASSGRWNNSPLHF.